This T cell receptor beta chain comes out of a study of cytomegalovirus exposure and HLA in healthy donors. Germline V gene lookup returns CDR1 MGHRA and CDR2 YSYEKL. The ends were cut back, 4 bases at V and 13 bases at J, with 13 bases in the middle. The CDR3 is made up of 12 amino acids. PCR involved 60 Vbeta and 13 Jbeta primers. The protocol was immunoSEQ multiplex PCR, while the TCRdb copy is restricted to in-frame clones and leaves out a portion. The sample shows roughly 150,000 clones, approximately 73% of them seen only once. The clonotype originates from a man younger than 45 in good health and CMV-seropositive. The V call is TRBV4-1, the J call TRBJ2-2; no clear D. The material sequenced was PBMCs. The CDR3 loop reads CASSPSPGWLFF. The CDR3 DNA reads TGCGCCAGCAGCCCCTCCCCCGGTTGGCTGTTTTTT.